What follows describes a single T cell receptor (beta chain). As yet, its antigen is unknown. This CDR3 contains 16 residues. The junction had 8 bases not matched to a gene; V was cut back by 3 bases and J by 6 bases. Germline V gives CDR1 MNHEY, CDR2 SVGAGI. Treatment given: roughly 11-day PBMC culture with coronavirus spike peptide pools or control peptides (ViraFEST assay). Scientists separated out CD4+ T cells through negative selection following 10 days in culture. This record belongs to a study of vaccination and CD4 T cells after COVID-19. Looking at the study overall: Every participant was given two doses of BNT162b2 or mRNA-1273 vaccine. Samples were taken after vaccination, a median of roughly 65 days after dose two, with a range of 14 to 241.

The Oncomine TCR Beta short-read assay sequenced DNA from cultured CD4+ T cells. Via MiXCR, TCRdb re-called the PCR reads, giving one row per CDR3 protein. The data show about 14,000 distinct CDR3 sequences, roughly 61% seen once. The chain joins TRBV6-5 to TRBJ1-2, with 12 bases identical to TRBD1. The sequencing sample was made of CD4+ T cells from blood, cultured in vitro. This TCR derives from a human donor who had recovered from COVID-19. Here the CDR3 DNA reads TGTGCCAGCAGTTATACCGGGACAGGGGGCATAAATGGCTACACCTTC. It translates to CASSYTGTGGINGYTF.